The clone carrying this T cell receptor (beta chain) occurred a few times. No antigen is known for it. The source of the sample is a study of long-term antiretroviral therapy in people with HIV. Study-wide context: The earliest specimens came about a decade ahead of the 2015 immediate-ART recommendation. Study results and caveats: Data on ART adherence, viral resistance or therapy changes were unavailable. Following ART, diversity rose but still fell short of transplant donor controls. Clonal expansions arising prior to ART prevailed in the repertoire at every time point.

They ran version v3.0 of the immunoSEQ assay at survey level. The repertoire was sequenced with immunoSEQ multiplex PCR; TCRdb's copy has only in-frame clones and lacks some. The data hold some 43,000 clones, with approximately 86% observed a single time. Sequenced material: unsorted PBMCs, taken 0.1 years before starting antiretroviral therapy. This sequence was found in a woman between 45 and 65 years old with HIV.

The CDR3: CAWSGTNYGYTF. CDR3 DNA sequence: TGTGCCTGGAGCGGGACTAACTATGGCTACACCTTC. This sequence joins TRBV30 and TRBJ1-2; unclear D gene. CDR1 is GTSNPN and CDR2 is SVGIG in the germline V gene (reference sequence). The CDR3 contains 12 residues. V was shortened by 3 bases and J by 0 bases, with 5 bases between the two germline ends.